Described below is a single T cell receptor beta chain sequence and its context. Antigen specificity is unknown. Together with a sample-barcoded 5' primer, a J-beta primer mix was included in a second PCR lasting about 6 to 12 cycles. TCRdb passed the 5' RACE reads through MiXCR, listing each CDR3 protein once. The table shows about 1.8 million distinct CDR3 sequences, with about 50% occurring only once. The record originates from a study of blood T cells in healthy people across ages. General study results and limits: Observed TCR beta diversity showed a strong correlation with the percentage of naive T cells as measured by flow cytometry. When set beside aged donors, long-lived donors presented more naive CD4+ cells and higher diversity.

The CDR3 loop spans 15 amino acids. V gave up 5 bases and J gave up 11 bases; unmatched junction bases: 15. Germline V lookup: CDR1 DFQATT, CDR2 SNEGSKA (reference sequence). This clonotype was obtained from a woman between 40 and 55 years old in good health. The chain uses TRBV20-1 and TRBJ2-5, with 12 bases that match TRBD2. What was sequenced was blood. The CDR3 loop reads CSAYGGLAGFNEQYF. The CDR3 nucleotides are TGCAGTGCTTACGGGGGACTAGCGGGCTTCAATGAGCAGTACTTC.